This T cell receptor beta chain was sequenced in a study of cytomegalovirus exposure and HLA in healthy donors. Study summary: Falling in the Caucasian-associated ancestry cluster were 80% to 90% of 300 to 500 genotyped donors.

Vbeta (60) and Jbeta (13) primers were used in the PCR. Assay: immunoSEQ multiplex PCR; the TCRdb copy retains only in-frame clones and omits some. The sample lists around 190,000 clones, about 78% occurring once. General study points: Among CMV-associated TCR beta chains, most appeared HLA-restricted in a later analysis. The authors judged a highly shared variant cluster likely a sequencing artifact. Most subjects' HLA-A and HLA-B alleles were reportedly predicted from TCR beta sequences.

This clone was seen a few times. Its specificity is not known. Mismatch with germline at one junction end may stem from a read error. The CDR3 consists of 12 residues. Germline loops: CDR1 MDHEN, CDR2 SYDVKM. The receptor was derived from a woman aged 30 to 39 in good health and CMV-seronegative. The chain carries TRBV28 and TRBJ2-3; 10 bases map to TRBD1. The specimen was PBMCs. The CDR3 DNA is TGTGCCAGCAGTTTAAAGGGACAGGGGATAGGTTTT. It encodes CASSLKGQGIGF.